Listed below are T cell receptor beta chains from one sample, sequenced in a study of beta chain features in type 1 diabetes. Using immunoSEQ multiplex PCR, the repertoire was profiled, and TCRdb retains in-frame clones only, with some absent. This table holds 900,000 or so clones, 15% to 20% found once. Sequenced input: naive CD4+ T cells from blood. The source is a woman under 30 in good health. Both conserved end residues are part of each CDR3. The D gene is left open where the match is weak. Clone size appears in some rows only: once, few, many, or a class for an expanded clone.

cdr3_aa cdr3_nt j_call v_call d_call clone_size
CASSRSRQTLNTEAFF TGTGCCAGCAGCCGTTCTAGGCAGACGCTGAACACTGAAGCTTTCTTT TRBJ1-1 TRBV7-6 - -
CASSLKIGVDHEQYF TGCGCCAGCAGCCTTAAAATCGGGGTTGACCACGAGCAGTACTTC TRBJ2-7 TRBV4-3 - few
CASSVEPSGRSGELFF TGTGCCAGCAGCGTAGAGCCTAGCGGGCGTTCCGGGGAGCTGTTTTTT TRBJ2-2 TRBV9 TRBD2 few
CAISEGASGINTDTQYF TGTGCCATCAGTGAAGGGGCTAGCGGGATCAACACAGATACGCAGTATTTT TRBJ2-3 TRBV10-3 TRBD2 -
CASSEQGASYEQYF TGTGCCAGCAGTGAACAGGGGGCGTCCTACGAGCAGTACTTC TRBJ2-7 TRBV2 TRBD1 few
CASSWVTGVSGNTIYF TGTGCCAGCAGCTGGGTGACAGGAGTCTCTGGAAACACCATATATTTT TRBJ1-3 TRBV7-9 - -
CASSFSRGTGGYTF TGTGCCAGCAGCTTTTCGCGGGGCACGGGTGGCTACACCTTC TRBJ1-2 TRBV7-6 - -
CASSPRGVETQYF TGTGCCAGCAGCCCTAGGGGCGTAGAGACCCAGTACTTC TRBJ2-5 TRBV11-2 - few
CASSLRGGNYEQFF TGTGCCAGCAGCTTAAGGGGCGGGAACTATGAGCAGTTCTTC TRBJ2-1 TRBV7-2 - -
CASSYSATSEKLFF TGTGCCAGCAGTTACTCAGCCACCTCAGAAAAACTGTTTTTT TRBJ1-4 TRBV6-5 - -
CASSGGHRPYEQYF TGTGCCAGCAGTGGGGGACACCGGCCCTACGAGCAGTACTTC TRBJ2-7 TRBV27 - -
CASSSRGGTDTQYF TGTGCCAGCAGCTCCCGCGGGGGCACAGATACGCAGTATTTT TRBJ2-3 TRBV7-3 - few
CSVGGQVWAPANEQFF TGCAGCGTTGGGGGACAGGTCTGGGCTCCGGCCAATGAGCAGTTCTTC TRBJ2-1 TRBV29-1 TRBD1 -
CSVDGAQETQYF TGCAGCGTAGACGGGGCCCAAGAGACCCAGTACTTC TRBJ2-5 TRBV29-1 - -
CASSPLPGQPFGEQYF TGTGCCAGCAGCCCACTCCCGGGACAGCCTTTTGGCGAGCAGTACTTC TRBJ2-7 TRBV7-2 TRBD1 -
CASSQGGETRYNEQFF TGTGCCAGCAGCCAAGGGGGGGAGACTAGGTACAATGAGCAGTTCTTC TRBJ2-1 TRBV4-2 - few
CASGRDRVYEQYF TGTGCCAGCGGAAGGGACAGGGTCTACGAGCAGTACTTC TRBJ2-7 TRBV7-2 TRBD1 -
CASSYRSGSNEQYF TGTGCCAGCAGTTATCGGAGCGGGAGTAACGAGCAGTACTTC TRBJ2-7 TRBV6-6 TRBD2 few
CAISGITDTQYF TGTGCCATCAGTGGGATCACAGATACGCAGTATTTT TRBJ2-3 TRBV10-3 - few
CASSFLGTPPYETQYF TGTGCCAGCAGCTTTTTAGGAACCCCACCGTATGAGACCCAGTACTTC TRBJ2-5 TRBV11-2 - -
CASSLTGTTTDTQYF TGTGCCAGCAGCTTGACCGGGACTACCACAGATACGCAGTATTTT TRBJ2-3 TRBV7-9 TRBD2 few
CASSYLLSTGEAFF TGTGCCAGCAGCTACCTACTTTCGACAGGTGAAGCTTTCTTT TRBJ1-1 TRBV5-5 - -
CASSRGQGNRELFF TGTGCCAGTAGTAGGGGACAGGGCAACAGGGAGCTGTTTTTT TRBJ2-2 TRBV19 TRBD1 few
CASSYPRTVNQPQHF TGTGCCAGCAGTTATCCTAGGACCGTCAATCAGCCCCAGCATTTT TRBJ1-5 TRBV6-8 - few
CVVGRTDTQYF TGTGTCGTCGGGAGGACAGATACGCAGTATTTT TRBJ2-3 TRBV28 TRBD2 -
CASSSLAGGDNEQFF TGTGCCAGCAGTTCCTTAGCGGGAGGGGACAATGAGCAGTTCTTC TRBJ2-1 TRBV27 TRBD2 -
CASVFNTEAFF TGTGCCAGCGTTTTTAACACTGAAGCTTTCTTT TRBJ1-1 TRBV28 - -
CASNPPSDNEQFF TGTGCCAGCAACCCCCCCTCGGACAATGAGCAGTTCTTC TRBJ2-1 TRBV6-6 - few
CASRSLDRNYGYTF TGTGCCAGCAGATCCTTGGACAGGAACTATGGCTACACCTTC TRBJ1-2 TRBV6-5 TRBD1 few
CASSPRPEALTTYEQYF TGTGCCAGCTCGCCCCGGCCTGAAGCCCTGACAACCTACGAGCAGTACTTC TRBJ2-7 TRBV18 - -
CASSLRLQGDTQYF TGTGCCAGCTCACTCCGACTACAGGGGGATACGCAGTATTTT TRBJ2-3 TRBV18 TRBD1 -
CASRNGRTGELFF TGTGCCAGCAGGAACGGGAGGACCGGGGAGCTGTTTTTT TRBJ2-2 TRBV6-5 TRBD2 few
CSVRYGTAQETQYF TGCAGCGTTCGTTACGGGACAGCCCAAGAGACCCAGTACTTC TRBJ2-5 TRBV29-1 TRBD1 few
CASSLGRRAGPEAFF TGCGCCAGCAGCTTGGGTCGTCGGGCAGGACCTGAAGCTTTCTTT TRBJ1-1 TRBV5-1 - -
CASRRGTGLSYEQYF TGTGCCAGCAGACGAGGGACAGGGCTCTCCTACGAGCAGTACTTC TRBJ2-7 TRBV7-9 TRBD1 -
CASSRIKGPRGNEQFF TGTGCCAGCAGCCGAATAAAGGGACCCCGGGGAAATGAGCAGTTCTTC TRBJ2-1 TRBV11-2 - few
CATLSYEQYF TGTGCCACCCTGTCCTACGAGCAGTACTTC TRBJ2-7 TRBV7-4 - many
CASSLVSSGLTDTQYF TGTGCCAGCAGCTTAGTTTCTAGTGGGCTGACAGATACGCAGTATTTT TRBJ2-3 TRBV7-2 - -
CASSQKGLYEQYF TGTGCCAGCAGCCAAAAGGGACTTTACGAGCAGTACTTC TRBJ2-7 TRBV14 - few
CATEGLAGGSSYNEQFF TGTGCCACCGAGGGACTAGCGGGAGGGAGCTCCTACAATGAGCAGTTCTTC TRBJ2-1 TRBV5-4 TRBD2 few
CASSQGLAGGFDTQYF TGCGCCAGCAGCCAAGGACTAGCGGGAGGCTTCGATACGCAGTATTTT TRBJ2-3 TRBV4-3 TRBD2 few
CASSLSTSGITGELFF TGTGCCAGCAGCTTAAGTACTAGCGGGATAACCGGGGAGCTGTTTTTT TRBJ2-2 TRBV7-9 TRBD2 -
CASSRVRNTEAFF TGTGCCAGCAGCAGGGTCCGAAACACTGAAGCTTTCTTT TRBJ1-1 TRBV7-3 - -
CASRSGTSGRNEQFF TGTGCCAGCAGGTCCGGGACTAGCGGGAGAAATGAGCAGTTCTTC TRBJ2-1 TRBV6-1 TRBD2 few
CASSLIGPGLGAQFF TGTGCCAGCAGCTTAATAGGACCAGGTCTGGGGGCGCAGTTCTTC TRBJ2-1 TRBV11-2 - few
CSVGRGVEAFF TGCAGCGTTGGCAGGGGGGTTGAAGCTTTCTTT TRBJ1-1 TRBV29-1 TRBD1 few
CASSEWASGNTDTQYF TGTGCCAGCAGTGAATGGGCTAGCGGGAACACAGATACGCAGTATTTT TRBJ2-3 TRBV25-1 TRBD2 few
CASSFGTASTEAFF TGTGCCAGCAGCTTTGGGACGGCCAGTACTGAAGCTTTCTTT TRBJ1-1 TRBV7-9 - -
CASSINVGTGAQPQHF TGTGCCAGTAGTATTAACGTCGGGACAGGGGCTCAGCCCCAGCATTTT TRBJ1-5 TRBV19 TRBD1 -
CASTFLAGAPYF TGTGCCAGCACGTTTCTAGCGGGAGCCCCGTACTTC TRBJ2-7 TRBV6-6 TRBD2 -
CASRMLAGQSYEQYF TGTGCCAGCAGGATGCTAGCGGGTCAGTCCTACGAGCAGTACTTC TRBJ2-7 TRBV6-1 TRBD2 -
CASSQRVSEEQYF TGTGCCAGCAGCCAACGGGTTTCTGAGGAGCAGTACTTC TRBJ2-5 TRBV13 - few
CASSPGRNYEQYF TGTGCCAGCAGTCCGGGACGGAACTACGAGCAGTACTTC TRBJ2-7 TRBV6-6 - few
CASSPGQADTDTQYF TGCGCCAGCAGTCCCGGACAGGCCGACACAGATACGCAGTATTTT TRBJ2-3 TRBV5-1 TRBD1 -
CASSAAGPDTQYF TGTGCCAGCAGCGCCGCGGGCCCAGATACGCAGTATTTT TRBJ2-3 TRBV7-9 - few